The clone carrying this T cell receptor (beta chain) was counted only a few times. This sample stems from a study of T cells of healthy individuals. After removal of 0 bases from V and 4 bases from J, the junction contained 4 bases not matched to a gene. The CDR3 runs 15 residues. Germline values: CDR1 MNHNY, CDR2 SVGAGI (reference sequence). TCRdb redid the calling of the 5' RACE reads with MiXCR, one entry per CDR3 protein. The data hold about 96,000 distinct CDR3 sequences, with 17% observed a single time. The chain joins TRBV6-6 to TRBJ2-5; 8 bases map to TRBD2. The receptor's source is a human donor in good health. The DNA of the CDR3 is TGTGCCAGCAGTTACTCGGGACTAGAGAGAGAGACCCAGTACTTC. Protein sequence: CASSYSGLERETQYF.